The rows below give T cell receptor beta chains drawn from one sample of a study of blood T cells in healthy people across ages. Each CDR3 protein is one row after TCRdb ran MiXCR on the 5' RACE reads. The table has 650,000 to 1,000,000 distinct CDR3 sequences, about 47% seen once. Sequenced sample: blood. These receptors were taken from a man of 80 years or more in good health. Both conserved end residues are part of each CDR3. Clone size, where shown, is once, few, many, or a class for clones that have expanded.

v_call clone_size cdr3_aa
TRBV12-3/TRBV12-4 - CASSPLLGGGKETQYF
TRBV20-1 - CSARFSREIEQYF
TRBV7-9 - CASSWTGNGPPKLFF
TRBV10-2 - CASRSGMNTEAFF
TRBV7-2 - CASSLIAGVGETQYF
TRBV7-6 - CASGGPSGSYNEQFF
TRBV6-2/TRBV6-3 once CASSYPTSGGANEQFF
TRBV29-1 - CSVSGQGYETQYF
TRBV7-9 many CASSLVAGVYEQYF
TRBV24-1 - CATSDHRALGYTF
TRBV2 few CASSEVAGSTDTQYF
TRBV12-3/TRBV12-4 - CASTITSVGSAYEQYF
TRBV12-3/TRBV12-4 - CASSKGQGAPDTQYF
TRBV15 - CATSRVPRGESPLHF
TRBV7-2 few CASSLEGDRGRQPQHF
TRBV18 - CASSPTSDGVGTEAFF
TRBV5-6 - CASSTDDRDNEQFF
TRBV20-1 - CSAAGTSGPRDEQFF
TRBV29-1 - CSVGVRNNEQFF
TRBV6-6 - CASSTSRLAGEVTQYF
TRBV12-3/TRBV12-4 - CASSARQGMVEQFF
TRBV15 - CATSRDVQWNNEQFF
TRBV11-2 - CASSPWGSGELFF
TRBV20-1 - CSALAGIFNEQFF
TRBV3-1 few CASSPASGGVDTQYF
TRBV5-1 - CASRRDGSTVTDTQYF
TRBV7-3 many CASSLLAGVGNEQFF
TRBV5-1 once CASSLTISFYEQYF
TRBV28 - CASSAREEEDTQYF
TRBV3-1 few CASSRAGHYEQYF
TRBV20-1 - CSARVSLDRSGELFF
TRBV3-1 many CASSPGTSLPGYEQYF
TRBV20-1 many CSAGPGQGFYEQYF
TRBV7-3 - CASSLNNRGTDTQYF
TRBV19 few CASSRTEVFQETQYF
TRBV7-2 many CASSPTGGNSPLHF
TRBV7-2 many CASSLAEGETQYF
TRBV7-2 many CASSLVGRGTYEQYF
TRBV28 few CASLPSRLAGASGELFF
TRBV20-1 few CSARDRTSGRNSYNEQFF
TRBV7-2 - CASSFGLYNEKLFF
TRBV20-1 few CSAMSVVGGIYNEQFF
TRBV12-3/TRBV12-4 many CASSPTGHVYTF
TRBV20-1 - CSAEYSGRGVAYEQYF
TRBV5-5 - CASSSKPTGTGSEQYF
TRBV29-1 - CSATQGMGAYGYTF
TRBV20-1 few CSAREWSPGGTNEKLFF
TRBV7-2 - CASSLEQGRYEQYF
TRBV7-7 - CASSEGQDNSPLHF
TRBV14 - CASSQGARGMKTQYF
TRBV29-1 - CSVAASRDTQYF
TRBV30 - CAWSVTGGARYEQYF
TRBV5-1 - CASSYSSGSSTDTQYF
TRBV20-1 - CSAKRAQETQYF
TRBV29-1 - CSALTGSNNQPQHF
TRBV27 once CASSLRDRRGNEQFF
TRBV7-9 few CASSLLAGAIDEQFF
TRBV7-9 - CASSLKAGTFYNEQFF
TRBV28 few CASSSPSGPHNHEQYF